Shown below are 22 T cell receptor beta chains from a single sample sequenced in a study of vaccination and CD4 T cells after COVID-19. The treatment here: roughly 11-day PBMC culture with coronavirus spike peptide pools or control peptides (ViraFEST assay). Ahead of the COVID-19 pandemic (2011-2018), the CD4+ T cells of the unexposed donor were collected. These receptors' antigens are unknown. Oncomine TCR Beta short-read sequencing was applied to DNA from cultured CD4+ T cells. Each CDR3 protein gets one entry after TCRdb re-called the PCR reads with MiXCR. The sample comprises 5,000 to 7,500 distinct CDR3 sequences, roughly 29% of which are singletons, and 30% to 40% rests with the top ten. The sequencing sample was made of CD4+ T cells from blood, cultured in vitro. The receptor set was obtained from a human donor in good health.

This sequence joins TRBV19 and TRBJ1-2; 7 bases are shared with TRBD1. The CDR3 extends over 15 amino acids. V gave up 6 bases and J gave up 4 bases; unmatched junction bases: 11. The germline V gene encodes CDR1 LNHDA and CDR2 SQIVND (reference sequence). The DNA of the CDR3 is TGTGCCAGTAGGACTACAGGGGCTCCAAGCTATGGCTACACCTTC. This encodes CASRTTGAPSYGYTF.

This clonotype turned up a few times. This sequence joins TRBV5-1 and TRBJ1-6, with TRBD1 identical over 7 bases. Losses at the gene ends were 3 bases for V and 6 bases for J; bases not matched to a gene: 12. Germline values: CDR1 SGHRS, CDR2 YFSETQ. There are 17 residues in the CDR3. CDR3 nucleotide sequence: TGCGCCAGCAGCTCCTTACCGACAGGGCTGATTAATTCACCCCTCCACTTT. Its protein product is CASSSLPTGLINSPLHF.

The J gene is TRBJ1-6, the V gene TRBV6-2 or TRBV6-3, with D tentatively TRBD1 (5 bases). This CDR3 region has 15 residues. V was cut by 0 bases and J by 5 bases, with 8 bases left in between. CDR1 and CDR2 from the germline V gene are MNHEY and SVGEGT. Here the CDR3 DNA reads TGTGCCAGCAGTTACTCAAGGACAAATAATTCACCCCTCCACTTT. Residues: CASSYSRTNNSPLHF.

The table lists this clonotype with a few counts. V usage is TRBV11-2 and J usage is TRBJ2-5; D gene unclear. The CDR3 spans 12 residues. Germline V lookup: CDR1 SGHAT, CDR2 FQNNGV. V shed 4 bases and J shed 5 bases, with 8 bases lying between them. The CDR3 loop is CASSSESETQYF. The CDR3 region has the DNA TGTGCCAGCAGCTCCGAGAGTGAGACCCAGTACTTC.

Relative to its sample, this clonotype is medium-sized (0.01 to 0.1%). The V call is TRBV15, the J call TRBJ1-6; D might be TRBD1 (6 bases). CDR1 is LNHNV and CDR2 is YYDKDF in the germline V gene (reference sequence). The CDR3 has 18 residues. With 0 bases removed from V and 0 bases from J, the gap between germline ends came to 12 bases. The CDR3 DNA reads TGTGCCACCAGCAGAGATCCGGGACAACGCTCCTATAATTCACCCCTCCACTTT. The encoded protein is CATSRDPGQRSYNSPLHF.

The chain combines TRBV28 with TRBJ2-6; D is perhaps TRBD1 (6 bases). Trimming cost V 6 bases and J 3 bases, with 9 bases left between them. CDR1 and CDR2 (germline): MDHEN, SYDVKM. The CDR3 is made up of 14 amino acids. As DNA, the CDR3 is TGTGCCAGCAGACAGGGCTTTGGGGCCAACGTCCTGACTTTC. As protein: CASRQGFGANVLTF.

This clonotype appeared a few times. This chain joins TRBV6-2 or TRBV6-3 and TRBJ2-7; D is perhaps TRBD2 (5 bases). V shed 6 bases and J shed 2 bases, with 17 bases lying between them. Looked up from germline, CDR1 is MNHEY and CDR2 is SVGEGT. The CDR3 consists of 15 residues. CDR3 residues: CASRSLRENPYEQYF. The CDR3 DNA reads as TGTGCCAGCAGGTCGTTACGGGAAAACCCCTACGAGCAGTACTTC.

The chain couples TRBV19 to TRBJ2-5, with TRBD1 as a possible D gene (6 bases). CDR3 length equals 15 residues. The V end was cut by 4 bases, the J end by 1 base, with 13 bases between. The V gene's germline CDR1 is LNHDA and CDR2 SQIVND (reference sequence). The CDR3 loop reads CASSTIDRTQETQYF. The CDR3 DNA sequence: TGTGCCAGTAGTACCATCGACAGGACCCAAGAGACCCAGTACTTC.

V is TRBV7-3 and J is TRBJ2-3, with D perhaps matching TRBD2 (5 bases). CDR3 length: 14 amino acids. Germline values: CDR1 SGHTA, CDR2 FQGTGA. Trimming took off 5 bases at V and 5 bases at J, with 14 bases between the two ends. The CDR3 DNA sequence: TGTGCCAGCAGCCCCGGGCTAGCTGGAGATACGCAGTATTTT. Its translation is CASSPGLAGDTQYF. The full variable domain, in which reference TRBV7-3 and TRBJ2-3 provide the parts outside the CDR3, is GAGVSQTPSNKVTEKGKYVELRCDPISGHTALYWYRQSLGQGPEFLIYFQGTGAADDSGLPNDRFFAVRPEGSVSTLKIQRTERGDSAVYLCASSPGLAGDTQYFGPGTRLTVL.

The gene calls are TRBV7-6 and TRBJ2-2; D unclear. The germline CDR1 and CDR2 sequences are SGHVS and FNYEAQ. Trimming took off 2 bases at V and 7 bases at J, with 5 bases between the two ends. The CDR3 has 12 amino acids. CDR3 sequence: CASSLSGGELFF. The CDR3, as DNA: TGTGCCAGCAGCTTATCTGGCGGGGAGCTGTTTTTT.

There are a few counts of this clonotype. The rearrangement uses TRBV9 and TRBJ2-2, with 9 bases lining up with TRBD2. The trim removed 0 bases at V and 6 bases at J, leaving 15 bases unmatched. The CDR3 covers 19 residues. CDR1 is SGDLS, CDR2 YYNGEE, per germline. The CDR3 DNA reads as TGTGCCAGCAGCGTAGAGTCAAGGCGGGGGGGCCGAGACGCCGGGGAGCTGTTTTTT. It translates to CASSVESRRGGRDAGELFF.

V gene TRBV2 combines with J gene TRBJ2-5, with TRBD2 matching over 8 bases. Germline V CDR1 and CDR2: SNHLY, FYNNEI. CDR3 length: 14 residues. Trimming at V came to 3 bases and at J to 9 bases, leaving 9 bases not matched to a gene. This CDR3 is CASSDRRGEGSQYF. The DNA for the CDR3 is TGTGCCAGCAGTGATCGGCGGGGGGAGGGTTCCCAGTACTTC. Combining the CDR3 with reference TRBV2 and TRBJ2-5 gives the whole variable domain EPEVTQTPSHQVTQMGQEVILRCVPISNHLYFYWYRQILGQKVEFLVSFYNNEISEKSEIFDDQFSVERPDGSNFTLKIRSTKLEDSAMYFCASSDRRGEGSQYFGPGTRLLVL.

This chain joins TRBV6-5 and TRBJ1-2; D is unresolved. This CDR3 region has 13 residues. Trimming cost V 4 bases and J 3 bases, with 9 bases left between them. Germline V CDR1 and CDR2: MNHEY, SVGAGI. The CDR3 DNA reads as TGTGCCAGCAGTTCCACAGCTGACTATGGCTACACCTTC. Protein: CASSSTADYGYTF.

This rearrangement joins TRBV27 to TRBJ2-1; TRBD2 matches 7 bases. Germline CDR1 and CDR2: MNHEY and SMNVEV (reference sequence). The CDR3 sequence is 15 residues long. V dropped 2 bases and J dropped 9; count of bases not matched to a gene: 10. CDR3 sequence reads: CASSLIGGVGGEQFF. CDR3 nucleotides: TGTGCCAGCAGTTTAATTGGGGGGGTCGGGGGTGAGCAGTTCTTC.

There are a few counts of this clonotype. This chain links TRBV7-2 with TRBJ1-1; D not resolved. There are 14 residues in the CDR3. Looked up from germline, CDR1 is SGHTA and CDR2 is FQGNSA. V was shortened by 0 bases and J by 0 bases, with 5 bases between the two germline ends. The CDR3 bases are TGTGCCAGCAGCTTAGCGGTCATGAACACTGAAGCTTTCTTT. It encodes CASSLAVMNTEAFF.

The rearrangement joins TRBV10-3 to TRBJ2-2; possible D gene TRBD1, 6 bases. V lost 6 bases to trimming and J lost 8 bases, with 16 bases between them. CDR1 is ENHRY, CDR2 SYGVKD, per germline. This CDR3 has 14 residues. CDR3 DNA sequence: TGTGCCATCAGCGCCGATCCTAGGGGGGGGGAGCTGTTTTTT. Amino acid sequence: CAISADPRGGELFF.

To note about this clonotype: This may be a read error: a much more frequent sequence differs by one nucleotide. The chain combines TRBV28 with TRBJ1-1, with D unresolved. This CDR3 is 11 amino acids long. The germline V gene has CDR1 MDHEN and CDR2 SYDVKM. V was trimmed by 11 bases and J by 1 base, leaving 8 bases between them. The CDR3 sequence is CAGEGNTEAFF. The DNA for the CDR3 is TGTGCCGGCGAAGGGAACACTGAAGCTTTCTTT.

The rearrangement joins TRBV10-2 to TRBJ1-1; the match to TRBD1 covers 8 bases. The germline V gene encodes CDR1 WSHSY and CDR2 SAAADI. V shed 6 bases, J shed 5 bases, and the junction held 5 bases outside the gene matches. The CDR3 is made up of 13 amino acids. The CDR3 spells CASRVQGGTEAFF. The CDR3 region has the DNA TGCGCCAGCAGAGTACAGGGGGGGACTGAAGCTTTCTTT.

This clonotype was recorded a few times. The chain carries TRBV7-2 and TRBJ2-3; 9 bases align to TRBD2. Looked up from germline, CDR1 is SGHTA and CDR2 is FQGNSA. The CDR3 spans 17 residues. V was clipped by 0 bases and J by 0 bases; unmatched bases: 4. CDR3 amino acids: CASSLAAGGISTDTQYF. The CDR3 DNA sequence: TGTGCCAGCAGCTTAGCAGCGGGGGGCATTAGCACAGATACGCAGTATTTT. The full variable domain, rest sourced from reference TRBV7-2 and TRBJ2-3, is GAGVSQSPSNKVTEKGKDVELRCDPISGHTALYWYRQSLGQGLEFLIYFQGNSAPDKSGLPSDRFSAERTGGSVSTLTIQRTQQEDSAVYLCASSLAAGGISTDTQYFGPGTRLTVL.

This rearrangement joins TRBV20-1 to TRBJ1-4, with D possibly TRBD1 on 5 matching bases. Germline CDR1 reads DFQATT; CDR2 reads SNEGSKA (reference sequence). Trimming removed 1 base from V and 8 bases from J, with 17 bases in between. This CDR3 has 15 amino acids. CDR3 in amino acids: CSARAPTGGGEKLFF. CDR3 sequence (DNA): TGCAGTGCTAGAGCCCCCACCGGGGGAGGAGAAAAACTGTTTTTT.

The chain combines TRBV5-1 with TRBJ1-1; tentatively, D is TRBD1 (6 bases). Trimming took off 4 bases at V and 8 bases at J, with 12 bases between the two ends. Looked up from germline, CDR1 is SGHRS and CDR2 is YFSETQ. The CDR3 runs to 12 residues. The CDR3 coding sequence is TGCGCCAGCAGCATCCAGGGGCGCGAAGCTTTCTTT. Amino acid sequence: CASSIQGREAFF.

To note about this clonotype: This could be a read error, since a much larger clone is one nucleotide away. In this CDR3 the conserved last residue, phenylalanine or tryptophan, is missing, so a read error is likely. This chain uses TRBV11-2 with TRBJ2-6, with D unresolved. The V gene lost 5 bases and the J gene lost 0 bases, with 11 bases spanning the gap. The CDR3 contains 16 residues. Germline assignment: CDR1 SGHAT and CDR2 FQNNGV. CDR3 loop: CASSHYLGSGANVLTL. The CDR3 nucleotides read TGTGCCAGCAGCCATTACTTGGGCTCTGGGGCCAACGTCCTGACTCTC.